Listed below are T cell receptor beta chains from one sample, sequenced in a study of blood T cells in healthy people across ages. TCRdb called the 5' RACE reads again in MiXCR, with one record for every CDR3 protein. Of roughly 1.7 million distinct CDR3 sequences listed, about 31% are singletons. The sequencing sample was made of blood. All receptors derive from a young woman in good health. Both conserved end residues are part of each CDR3. Fields, in order: V gene, D gene, J gene, clone size, CDR3 DNA, CDR3 protein. D genes are given only for firm matches. Rows may omit the clone size; those that give it use once, few, many or a size class.

V gene: TRBV6-5
D gene: TRBD1
J gene: TRBJ2-7
clone size: few
CDR3 DNA: TGTGCCAGCAGTTACAAGACAGGGGGATTCTACGAGCAGTACTTC
CDR3 protein: CASSYKTGGFYEQYF

V gene: TRBV6-6
D gene: .
J gene: TRBJ2-2
clone size: .
CDR3 DNA: TGTGCCAGCAGTTGGGACGGGTCGAACACCGGGGAGCTGTTTTTT
CDR3 protein: CASSWDGSNTGELFF

V gene: TRBV7-2
D gene: .
J gene: TRBJ2-1
clone size: few
CDR3 DNA: TGTGCCAGCAGCCAATGGCTGGGGGCCCCGAATGAGCAGTTCTTC
CDR3 protein: CASSQWLGAPNEQFF

V gene: TRBV18
D gene: .
J gene: TRBJ1-1
clone size: .
CDR3 DNA: TGTGCCAGCTCACCATACAGGGACGAAAGTGCTTTCTTT
CDR3 protein: CASSPYRDESAFF

V gene: TRBV28
D gene: .
J gene: TRBJ2-7
clone size: few
CDR3 DNA: TGTGCCAGCAGTTCATCACCTCATAGACTCACTTACGAGCAGTACTTC
CDR3 protein: CASSSSPHRLTYEQYF

V gene: TRBV9
D gene: .
J gene: TRBJ1-6
clone size: .
CDR3 DNA: TGTGCCAGCAGCGTAGCCGGCGAGGAGGGTTCACCCCTCCACTTT
CDR3 protein: CASSVAGEEGSPLHF

V gene: TRBV28
D gene: TRBD1
J gene: TRBJ2-7
clone size: .
CDR3 DNA: TGTGCCAGCAGTTTTTGGGGACAGGGGGCGAGGCTCGAGCAGTACTTC
CDR3 protein: CASSFWGQGARLEQYF

V gene: TRBV24-1
D gene: TRBD1
J gene: TRBJ2-7
clone size: .
CDR3 DNA: TGTGCCACCAGTTCCGGGACAGATCGTTCCTACGAGCAGTACTTC
CDR3 protein: CATSSGTDRSYEQYF

V gene: TRBV20-1
D gene: TRBD2
J gene: TRBJ2-5
clone size: .
CDR3 DNA: TGCAGTGCTAGAGCTGGAGCTAGCGGACAAGAGACCCAGTACTTC
CDR3 protein: CSARAGASGQETQYF

V gene: TRBV12-3/TRBV12-4
D gene: .
J gene: TRBJ2-1
clone size: many
CDR3 DNA: TGTGCCAGCTCTGCCCCGGACGACGGGGGGCATGAGCAGTTCTTC
CDR3 protein: CASSAPDDGGHEQFF

V gene: TRBV7-9
D gene: .
J gene: TRBJ2-7
clone size: .
CDR3 DNA: TGTGCCAGCAGCTTACAGGCGTGGGGGGACTACGAGCAGTACTTC
CDR3 protein: CASSLQAWGDYEQYF

V gene: TRBV6-1
D gene: .
J gene: TRBJ2-7
clone size: .
CDR3 DNA: TGTGCCAGCAGTACATTCTCCTACGAGCAGTACTTC
CDR3 protein: CASSTFSYEQYF

V gene: TRBV18
D gene: .
J gene: TRBJ1-2
clone size: .
CDR3 DNA: TGTGCCAGTCAACAAGTGACAGACCCCAGTGGAGGCTACACCTTC
CDR3 protein: CASQQVTDPSGGYTF

V gene: TRBV6-2/TRBV6-3
D gene: .
J gene: TRBJ2-1
clone size: many
CDR3 DNA: TGTGCCAGCAGTCCGGACAGCAATGAGCAGTTCTTC
CDR3 protein: CASSPDSNEQFF

V gene: TRBV14
D gene: .
J gene: TRBJ1-2
clone size: .
CDR3 DNA: TGTGCCAGCAGCCAAGCTAAAACGACTGTCTATGGCTACACCTTC
CDR3 protein: CASSQAKTTVYGYTF

V gene: TRBV4-1
D gene: .
J gene: TRBJ1-5
clone size: .
CDR3 DNA: TGCGCCAGCAGCCACCATGGACAGCCGGATCAGCCCCAGCATTTT
CDR3 protein: CASSHHGQPDQPQHF

V gene: TRBV20-1
D gene: TRBD2
J gene: TRBJ2-5
clone size: many
CDR3 DNA: TGCAGTGCTCAACTAGCGGGTCGACAAGAGACCCAGTACTTC
CDR3 protein: CSAQLAGRQETQYF

V gene: TRBV27
D gene: .
J gene: TRBJ2-5
clone size: .
CDR3 DNA: TGTGCCAGCAGTATGACGACAATCCGGGACAATCAAGAGACCCAGTACTTC
CDR3 protein: CASSMTTIRDNQETQYF

V gene: TRBV7-2
D gene: TRBD1
J gene: TRBJ1-2
clone size: .
CDR3 DNA: TGTGCCAGCGGGGGGGGCAGGGGGCCCGTCTATGGCTACACCTTC
CDR3 protein: CASGGGRGPVYGYTF

V gene: TRBV20-1
D gene: .
J gene: TRBJ2-1
clone size: .
CDR3 DNA: TGCAGTGCTAGAGATTCTAGAGTAGTCTACAATGAGCAGTTCTTC
CDR3 protein: CSARDSRVVYNEQFF

V gene: TRBV5-8
D gene: .
J gene: TRBJ2-6
clone size: .
CDR3 DNA: TGTGCCAGCATCGCATGGGGACTTGGGGCCAACGTCCTGACTTTC
CDR3 protein: CASIAWGLGANVLTF

V gene: TRBV28
D gene: TRBD1
J gene: TRBJ1-2
clone size: few
CDR3 DNA: TGTGCCAGCAGGCGGGACAGGACATACTATGGCTACACCTTC
CDR3 protein: CASRRDRTYYGYTF

V gene: TRBV10-3
D gene: .
J gene: TRBJ2-3
clone size: .
CDR3 DNA: TGTGCCATCAGTGTTCCTTTGGACACAGATGCGCAGTATTTT
CDR3 protein: CAISVPLDTDAQYF

V gene: TRBV7-6
D gene: .
J gene: TRBJ1-3
clone size: few
CDR3 DNA: TGTGCCAGCTCTGCAGGGCTTGGAAACACCATATATTTT
CDR3 protein: CASSAGLGNTIYF

V gene: TRBV4-1
D gene: TRBD1
J gene: TRBJ1-2
clone size: .
CDR3 DNA: TGCGCCAGCAGCCAATCCGGACAGGGTACTAACTATGGCTACACCTTC
CDR3 protein: CASSQSGQGTNYGYTF

V gene: TRBV19
D gene: TRBD2
J gene: TRBJ2-7
clone size: .
CDR3 DNA: TGTGCCAGTACCGCCGGGACTAGCGGGATGGGCGAGCAGTACTTC
CDR3 protein: CASTAGTSGMGEQYF

V gene: TRBV5-1
D gene: .
J gene: TRBJ1-6
clone size: .
CDR3 DNA: TGCGCCAGCAGCTTGGTACAGGGTTGCAATTCGCCCCTCCACTTT
CDR3 protein: CASSLVQGCNSPLHF

V gene: TRBV6-5
D gene: TRBD2
J gene: TRBJ2-1
clone size: few
CDR3 DNA: TGTGCCAGCAGTAAGGGACTAGGTGAGCAGTTCTTC
CDR3 protein: CASSKGLGEQFF

V gene: TRBV12-3/TRBV12-4
D gene: TRBD1
J gene: TRBJ1-6
clone size: .
CDR3 DNA: TGTGCCAGCAGTTTGACAGGGGGTTTGAATTCACCCCTCCACTTT
CDR3 protein: CASSLTGGLNSPLHF

V gene: TRBV12-3/TRBV12-4
D gene: .
J gene: TRBJ1-5
clone size: .
CDR3 DNA: TGTGCCAGCAGTTCGTCGGGGTGGCAGCCCCAGCATTTT
CDR3 protein: CASSSSGWQPQHF

V gene: TRBV27
D gene: TRBD2
J gene: TRBJ2-3
clone size: few
CDR3 DNA: TGTGCCAGCAGTCCGACGACTAGCGGGGGAGGCACAGATACGCAGTATTTT
CDR3 protein: CASSPTTSGGGTDTQYF

V gene: TRBV6-4
D gene: TRBD2
J gene: TRBJ2-3
clone size: many
CDR3 DNA: TGTGCCAGCAGTCCGGGGACTAGCGGGGCCACAGATACGCAGTATTTT
CDR3 protein: CASSPGTSGATDTQYF

V gene: TRBV6-5
D gene: TRBD1
J gene: TRBJ1-1
clone size: .
CDR3 DNA: TGTGCCAGCAGTTACTTAGCAGGGGGGACCACTGAAGCTTTCTTT
CDR3 protein: CASSYLAGGTTEAFF

V gene: TRBV4-2
D gene: TRBD1
J gene: TRBJ2-1
clone size: few
CDR3 DNA: TGTGCCAGCAGCCAAGTGGGCATGGGACAGGGTGGTTGGAATGAGCAGTTCTTC
CDR3 protein: CASSQVGMGQGGWNEQFF

V gene: TRBV29-1
D gene: TRBD2
J gene: TRBJ2-2
clone size: .
CDR3 DNA: TGCAGCGCCGCTAGCGGGGTTCACGGGGAGCTGTTTTTT
CDR3 protein: CSAASGVHGELFF

V gene: TRBV4-1
D gene: .
J gene: TRBJ2-3
clone size: .
CDR3 DNA: TGCGCCAGCAGCCAAGGCGTGAATAGCGGACGATCTGGCACAGATACGCGGTATTTT
CDR3 protein: CASSQGVNSGRSGTDTRYF

V gene: TRBV7-2
D gene: .
J gene: TRBJ1-1
clone size: few
CDR3 DNA: TGTGCCAGCAGCTTACTTGAGGAGGTTGTAGGGTCTTTCTTT
CDR3 protein: CASSLLEEVVGSFF

V gene: TRBV5-1
D gene: .
J gene: TRBJ1-2
clone size: .
CDR3 DNA: TGCGCCAGCAGCCCGGAGGGGACCGGGGCTAACTATGGCTACACCTTC
CDR3 protein: CASSPEGTGANYGYTF

V gene: TRBV28
D gene: .
J gene: TRBJ2-5
clone size: .
CDR3 DNA: TGTGCCAGCAGTTTATCGGCAGGCTGGGCGACCCAGTACTTC
CDR3 protein: CASSLSAGWATQYF

V gene: TRBV6-2/TRBV6-3
D gene: .
J gene: TRBJ2-1
clone size: .
CDR3 DNA: TGTGCCAGCAGCACACGGCTTCCCTCCTACAATGAGCAGTTCTTC
CDR3 protein: CASSTRLPSYNEQFF

V gene: TRBV20-1
D gene: .
J gene: TRBJ1-2
clone size: few
CDR3 DNA: TGCAGTGCCATGTACAGGGCCCACAACTATGGCTACACCTTC
CDR3 protein: CSAMYRAHNYGYTF

V gene: TRBV5-1
D gene: .
J gene: TRBJ1-4
clone size: .
CDR3 DNA: TGCGCCAGCAGCTTGGAATTTATTACCGACCCCGATGGTGAAAAACTGTTTTTT
CDR3 protein: CASSLEFITDPDGEKLFF

V gene: TRBV7-2
D gene: .
J gene: TRBJ2-3
clone size: few
CDR3 DNA: .
CDR3 protein: CASSLYFGGGTDTKYF

V gene: TRBV30
D gene: .
J gene: TRBJ2-5
clone size: .
CDR3 DNA: TGTGCCTGGTGGGAGGCCCGGGAGACCCAGTACTTC
CDR3 protein: CAWWEARETQYF

V gene: TRBV9
D gene: .
J gene: TRBJ2-2
clone size: .
CDR3 DNA: TGTGCCAGCAGCGTAGGTTTGGCCCGGGGCACCGGGGAGCTGTTTTTT
CDR3 protein: CASSVGLARGTGELFF

V gene: TRBV27
D gene: .
J gene: TRBJ2-7
clone size: few
CDR3 DNA: TGTGCCAGCAGTTCGGGCCCTTGGCTCGAGCAGTACTTC
CDR3 protein: CASSSGPWLEQYF